Below are 24 T cell receptor beta chains sequenced from a single sample in a study of identical twins' blood T cells. One entry per CDR3 protein results from TCRdb running MiXCR on the 5' RACE reads. The data hold 350,000 to 400,000 distinct CDR3 sequences, with roughly 27% observed a single time. Sequenced sample: PBMCs. The receptors were sampled from a woman between 18 and 50 years old in good health.

This clonotype was observed a few times. The chain links TRBV20-1 to TRBJ1-1, with no clear D. The CDR3 runs 13 residues. Germline V CDR1 and CDR2: DFQATT, SNEGSKA (reference sequence). Trimming shortened V by 4 bases and J by 0 bases, and 9 bases separated the two germline ends. CDR3 coding DNA: TGCAGTGCTACTAAAGACATGAACACTGAAGCTTTCTTT. The encoded protein is CSATKDMNTEAFF.

The chain joins TRBV10-1 to TRBJ1-2; the D gene is possibly TRBD1 (6 bases). Deletions cut 2 bases from V and 3 bases from J, with 10 bases between. This CDR3 contains 14 residues. CDR1 WNHNN and CDR2 SYGVQD come from the germline V gene (reference sequence). The CDR3 coding sequence is TGCGCCAGCAGTGAGGTTCAGGGGTACTATGGCTACACCTTC. Encoded protein: CASSEVQGYYGYTF.

The chain has TRBV11-2 and TRBJ2-3; D is undetermined. The CDR3 is 11 amino acids. V lost 2 bases and J 11 bases, leaving 8 bases between the germline ends. Germline CDR1 SGHAT, CDR2 FQNNGV. The CDR3 reads CASSLIEEQYF. CDR3 bases: TGTGCCAGCAGCTTAATCGAGGAGCAGTATTTT.

This sequence joins TRBV10-3 and TRBJ2-1; 11 nucleotides align to TRBD2. CDR1 and CDR2 (germline): ENHRY, SYGVKD. The CDR3 consists of 16 residues. V was pared by 8 bases and J by 3 bases, with 9 bases of the junction left unmatched. The CDR3 DNA follows: TGTGCCATCGCGGGGGGTAGCGGGGGGGTCTACAATGAGCAGTTCTTC. Amino acids: CAIAGGSGGVYNEQFF.

The J gene is TRBJ2-7, the V gene TRBV6-2 or TRBV6-3, with D maybe TRBD2 (5 bases). The CDR3 sequence is 14 residues long. CDR1 is MNHEY and CDR2 is SVGEGT in the germline V gene. Trimming removed 6 bases at V and 2 bases at J, with 14 bases between. The CDR3 region is CASSRRTPPYEQYF. DNA for the CDR3: TGTGCCAGCAGCCGCCGGACTCCACCCTACGAGCAGTACTTC.

This clonotype has only a few counts. The rearrangement uses TRBV5-1 and TRBJ1-3; D gene unclear. This CDR3 comprises 15 residues. Germline CDR1 reads SGHRS; CDR2 reads YFSETQ. Trimming shortened V by 4 bases and J by 0 bases, and 11 bases separated the two germline ends. CDR3 bases: TGCGCCAGCAGCCAATCGGCAAGCTCTGGAAACACCATATATTTT. This encodes CASSQSASSGNTIYF.

The chain has TRBV27 and TRBJ2-1, with no clear D. The CDR3 spans 12 residues. V was pared by 2 bases and J by 8 bases, with 7 bases between. CDR1 MNHEY and CDR2 SMNVEV come from the germline V gene (reference sequence). CDR3 in DNA: TGTGCCAGCAGTTTAAGTAGTCATGAGCAGTTCTTC. Encoded protein: CASSLSSHEQFF.

CDR3 amino acids: CASSQQHDSYEQYF. The CDR3 nucleotides are TGTGCCAGTAGTCAACAACACGACTCCTACGAGCAGTACTTC. V gene TRBV19 combines with J gene TRBJ2-7; D unresolved. The V and J ends lost 5 bases and 0 bases respectively, with 11 bases between them. Per germline, CDR1 LNHDA and CDR2 SQIVND (reference sequence). The CDR3 contains 14 residues. Full variable domain (outside the CDR3, taken from reference TRBV19 and TRBJ2-7): DGGITQSPKYLFRKEGQNVTLSCEQNLNHDAMYWYRQDPGQGLRLIYYSQIVNDFQKGDIAEGYSVSREKKESFPLTVTSAQKNPTAFYLCASSQQHDSYEQYFGPGTRLTVT.

This clonotype turned up a few times. Here the CDR3 reads CASSQVSRETQYF. The CDR3 DNA sequence: TGTGCCAGCAGCCAAGTGAGTCGAGAGACCCAGTACTTC. V and J are TRBV14 and TRBJ2-5; D not certain. Per germline, CDR1 SGHDN and CDR2 FVKESK. Trimming took off 1 base at V and 4 bases at J, with 7 bases between the two ends. There are 13 residues in the CDR3.

The gene calls are TRBV10-3 and TRBJ1-1; D not certain. The germline V gene has CDR1 ENHRY and CDR2 SYGVKD. The V end lost 7 bases, the J end lost 1 base, and 13 bases lay between the germline ends. This CDR3 comprises 14 residues. The CDR3 bases are TGTGCCATCAAGTGGGGTGACGGGAACACTGAAGCTTTCTTT. This translates into CAIKWGDGNTEAFF.

This clonotype was picked up a small number of times. CDR3 nucleotides: TGTGCCAGCAGCTTAGAGGGAAGAAACACCATATATTTT. Amino acid sequence: CASSLEGRNTIYF. This chain uses TRBV7-9 with TRBJ1-3; D not resolved. The CDR3 loop spans 13 amino acids. Trimming took 1 base from V and 5 from J, leaving 6 bases between them. Looked up from germline, CDR1 is SEHNR and CDR2 is FQNEAQ (reference sequence).

This clonotype was seen a handful of times. This chain joins TRBV12-3 or TRBV12-4 and TRBJ1-2, with D possibly being TRBD1 (5 bases). The CDR3 is made up of 14 amino acids. V shed 1 base and J shed 9 bases, with 15 bases lying between them. The CDR3 coding sequence is TGTGCCAGCAGTTTAGATCCGGGGCTTGCTCGCTACACCTTC. This translates into CASSLDPGLARYTF.

This clonotype has a handful of counts. The junction does not match germline at one end; this may be a read error. This chain joins TRBV14 and TRBJ1-3; the match to TRBD1 covers 7 bases. This CDR3 contains 14 residues. Germline loops: CDR1 SGHDN, CDR2 FVKESK. CDR3 sequence reads: CASSRTGAGSTIYF. The CDR3 DNA is TGTGCCAGCAGCCGCACAGGGGCTGGAAGCACCATATATTTT.

The J gene is TRBJ2-2, the V gene TRBV20-1; 12 nucleotides agree with TRBD2. This CDR3 contains 14 residues. Germline CDR1 DFQATT, CDR2 SNEGSKA (reference sequence). The trim removed 5 bases at V and 6 bases at J, leaving 4 bases unmatched. CDR3 nucleotides: TGCAGTGCTCGGACTAGCGGGGAGGCCGGGGAGCTGTTTTTT. The encoded protein is CSARTSGEAGELFF.

In the case of this clonotype: The junction departs from the called germline gene at one end, perhaps through a read error. V is TRBV9 and J is TRBJ2-7; TRBD1 agrees at 8 bases. The CDR3 has 12 residues. CDR1 is SGDLS, CDR2 YYNGEE, per germline. CDR3 loop: CTSSVDRGEQYF. In nucleotides, the CDR3 is TGTACCAGCAGCGTAGACAGGGGCGAGCAGTACTTC.

This clonotype was detected only once. The gene calls are TRBV20-1 and TRBJ1-1, with D unresolved. The CDR3 runs to 15 residues. Germline V gene data show CDR1 as DFQATT and CDR2 as SNEGSKA (reference sequence). Trimming shortened V by 0 bases and J by 3 bases, and 14 bases separated the two germline ends. CDR3 in DNA: TGCAGTGCTAGAGATCAAGGAGGTAGTTACACTGAAGCTTTCTTT. The encoded protein is CSARDQGGSYTEAFF.

This clonotype appeared many times. This chain links TRBV18 with TRBJ2-6; D remains unclear. The germline V and J ends were trimmed by 4 bases and 0 bases, with 4 bases remaining between them. Per germline, CDR1 KGHSH and CDR2 LQKENI. This CDR3 comprises 14 residues. CDR3 in amino acids: CASSLISGANVLTF. CDR3 coding DNA: TGTGCCAGCTCACTTATCTCTGGGGCCAACGTCCTGACTTTC.

The V call is TRBV27, the J call TRBJ1-6; 7 bases fit TRBD1. This CDR3 contains 13 residues. The V and J ends lost 5 bases and 9 bases, in that order; junction bases with no gene match: 4. The germline V gene has CDR1 MNHEY and CDR2 SMNVEV (reference sequence). The CDR3 sequence is CASSPDRFSPLHF. CDR3 sequence (DNA): TGTGCCAGCAGTCCGGACAGGTTTTCACCCCTCCACTTT.

This clonotype occurred many times. CDR3 coding DNA: TGCAGTCCGGCAACAGGGTCGGGCACTGAAGCTTTCTTT. Translating gives CSPATGSGTEAFF. The chain carries TRBV20-1 and TRBJ1-1; weak D call: TRBD1 (6 bases). Trimming pared 8 bases from V and 4 bases from J, leaving 17 bases between. From germline, CDR1 is DFQATT and CDR2 SNEGSKA (reference sequence). The CDR3 extends over 13 amino acids.

Only a few counts were recorded for this clonotype. The V and J genes are TRBV19 and TRBJ2-2; TRBD2 might be the D (6 bases). The CDR3 has 13 residues. V was pared by 4 bases and J by 6 bases, with 9 bases between. The V gene's germline CDR1 is LNHDA and CDR2 SQIVND (reference sequence). The DNA for the CDR3 is TGTGCCAGTAGTACCCAGCGGGCCGGGGAGCTGTTTTTT. It specifies CASSTQRAGELFF.

This clonotype came up a few times. This chain links TRBV7-9 with TRBJ2-7; D unclear. The V gene lost 2 bases and the J gene lost 2 bases, with 7 bases spanning the gap. This CDR3 has 13 residues. Germline V gives CDR1 SEHNR, CDR2 FQNEAQ (reference sequence). The CDR3 sequence: CASSLPSTYEQYF. Written as DNA, the CDR3 is TGTGCCAGCAGCTTACCGTCTACCTACGAGCAGTACTTC.

This clonotype was seen only a few times. The V gene is TRBV9, the J gene TRBJ2-1; D is unresolved. The germline gives CDR1 SGDLS, CDR2 YYNGEE. The CDR3 length is 13 residues. Trimming took off 1 base at V and 6 bases at J, with 8 bases between the two ends. In nucleotides, the CDR3 is TGTGCCAGCAGCGTATCGGTCCGCAATGAGCAGTTCTTC. It translates to CASSVSVRNEQFF.

This clonotype was recorded at least ten times. This sequence joins TRBV29-1 and TRBJ1-4, with D perhaps TRBD1 (5 bases). This CDR3 spans 13 amino acids. Trimming removed 2 bases from V and 2 bases from J, with 6 bases in between. From germline, CDR1 is SQVTM and CDR2 ANQGSEA. CDR3 sequence (DNA): TGCAGCGTTGAATGGGGGACTAATGAAAAACTGTTTTTT. This encodes CSVEWGTNEKLFF. The full variable domain, with the rest looked up from reference TRBV29-1 and TRBJ1-4, is SAVISQKPSRDICQRGTSLTIQCQVDSQVTMMFWYRQQPGQSLTLIATANQGSEATYESGFVIDKFPISRPNLTFSTLTVSNMSPEDSSIYLCSVEWGTNEKLFFGSGTQLSVL.

This chain joins TRBV5-6 and TRBJ1-1, with D possibly matching TRBD1 (5 bases). Germline V CDR1 and CDR2: SGHDT, YYEEEE. V was clipped by 0 bases and J by 1 base, with 10 bases between them. The CDR3 is 15 amino acids. CDR3 sequence: CASSLGSRANTEAFF. The CDR3 DNA is TGTGCCAGCAGCTTGGGGTCCAGGGCGAACACTGAAGCTTTCTTT.